This T cell receptor (beta chain) was documented in a study of T cell responses to AZD1222 COVID-19 vaccine. Findings and limits, study-wide: Only six people who got AZD1222 tested seropositive at baseline.

Sequencing was performed with immunoSEQ multiplex PCR; in TCRdb, only in-frame clones are kept and a portion is missing. The sample lists fewer than 250,000 clones, around 92% occurring once. This CDR3 comprises 14 residues. CDR1 and CDR2 (germline): MNHEY, SMNVEV (reference sequence). With 5 bases clipped from V and 6 bases from J, the junction kept 7 bases outside the gene matches. In regard to this clone: Its antigen is still unknown.

The chain joins TRBV27 to TRBJ2-1; the match to TRBD1 covers 7 bases. Here the sequenced sample was peripheral blood, taken on day 0 of AZD1222 vaccination. This TCR was recovered from an adult in good health. The chain's CDR3 is CASSLGQTVNEQFF. DNA for the CDR3: TGTGCCAGCAGTCTGGGACAGACCGTCAATGAGCAGTTCTTC.